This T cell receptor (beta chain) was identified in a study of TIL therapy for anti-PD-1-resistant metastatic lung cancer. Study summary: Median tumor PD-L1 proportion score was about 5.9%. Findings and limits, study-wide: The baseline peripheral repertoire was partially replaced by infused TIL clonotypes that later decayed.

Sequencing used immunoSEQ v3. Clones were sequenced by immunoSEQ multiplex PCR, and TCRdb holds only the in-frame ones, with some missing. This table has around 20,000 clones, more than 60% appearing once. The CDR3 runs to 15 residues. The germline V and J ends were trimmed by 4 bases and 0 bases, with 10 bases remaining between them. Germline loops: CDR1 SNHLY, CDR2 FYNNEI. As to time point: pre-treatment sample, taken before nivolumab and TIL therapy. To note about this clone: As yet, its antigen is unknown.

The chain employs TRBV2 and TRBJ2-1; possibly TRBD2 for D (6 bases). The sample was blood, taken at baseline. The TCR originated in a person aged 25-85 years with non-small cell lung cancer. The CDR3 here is CASSAIGGSYNEQFF. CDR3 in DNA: TGTGCCAGCAGTGCCATCGGGGGCTCCTACAATGAGCAGTTCTTC.